The 23 T cell receptor beta chains presented below share a single source sample, sequenced in a study of blood T cell repertoires in COVID-19. The repertoire was sequenced with immunoSEQ multiplex PCR; TCRdb's copy has only in-frame clones and lacks some. Of about 140,000 clones listed, over 75% are singletons. Sequencing input: peripheral blood. Receptors were obtained from a human donor in a cohort sampled during active COVID-19.

The rearrangement links TRBV24-1 to TRBJ1-5; D might be TRBD1 (5 bases). V dropped 0 bases and J dropped 5 bases, with 13 bases sitting between them. This CDR3 is 16 amino acids long. Germline V lookup: CDR1 KGHDR, CDR2 SFDVKD. CDR3 in amino acids: CATSDLRRGIDQPQHF. DNA of the CDR3: TGTGCCACCAGTGATTTGCGCCGGGGGATAGATCAGCCCCAGCATTTT.

The chain links TRBV7-2 to TRBJ1-2; TRBD1 is a possible D gene (6 bases). Trimming removed 6 bases at V and 4 bases at J, with 12 bases between. The CDR3 consists of 13 residues. Germline V gene data show CDR1 as SGHTA and CDR2 as FQGNSA. Written as DNA, the CDR3 is TGTGCCAGCAGGCTAAGGGGGTTCTATGGCTACACCTTC. It codes for CASRLRGFYGYTF.

The gene calls are TRBV19 and TRBJ1-2; weak D call: TRBD1 (5 bases). CDR3 length: 15 amino acids. Deletions cut 6 bases from V and 7 bases from J, with 21 bases between. Germline V gene lookup returns CDR1 LNHDA and CDR2 SQIVND (reference sequence). The CDR3 DNA is TGTGCCAGTAGCGTGTTCGGGTCAGGGTCCCCTGGCTACACCTTC. It translates to CASSVFGSGSPGYTF.

This chain connects TRBV7-2 to TRBJ1-2; 9 bases align to TRBD1. This CDR3 is 14 amino acids long. V lost 5 bases and J lost 7; bases outside the gene matches: 8. CDR1 and CDR2 (germline): SGHTA, FQGNSA. The CDR3 DNA sequence: TGTGCCAGCAGCCGTGGGGGGGACAGGGTTGGCTACACCTTC. This gives the protein CASSRGGDRVGYTF.

The chain couples TRBV6-5 to TRBJ1-5; 8 nucleotides align to TRBD1. J lost 3 bases, V lost 6 bases, and 4 bases had no gene match. The CDR3 length is 14 residues. Germline V gene lookup returns CDR1 MNHEY and CDR2 SVGAGI. In nucleotides, the CDR3 is TGTGCCAGCAGCAGACAGGGGTACAATCAGCCCCAGCATTTT. It yields the protein CASSRQGYNQPQHF.

This clone was found once. V gene TRBV18 combines with J gene TRBJ1-1; D call uncertain. The CDR3 is made up of 12 amino acids. V shed 3 bases and J shed 8 bases, with 10 bases lying between them. CDR1 is KGHSH and CDR2 is LQKENI in the germline V gene. CDR3 DNA: TGTGCCAGCTCACCGCTGAGCGCGGAAGCTTTCTTT. It encodes CASSPLSAEAFF.

The gene calls are TRBV19 and TRBJ1-5, with D unclear. The V gene lost 4 bases and the J gene lost 1 base, with 14 bases spanning the gap. CDR1 and CDR2 from the germline V gene are LNHDA and SQIVND (reference sequence). This CDR3 has 16 amino acids. In DNA, the CDR3 is TGTGCCAGTAGTACTGACATACCCGCGAGCAATCAGCCCCAGCATTTT. Amino acid sequence: CASSTDIPASNQPQHF. Complete variable domain (other parts from reference TRBV19 and TRBJ1-5): DGGITQSPKYLFRKEGQNVTLSCEQNLNHDAMYWYRQDPGQGLRLIYYSQIVNDFQKGDIAEGYSVSREKKESFPLTVTSAQKNPTAFYLCASSTDIPASNQPQHFGDGTRLSIL.

The chain uses TRBV24-1 and TRBJ2-1, with TRBD2 matching 8 bases. The CDR3 covers 12 residues. Germline V gene data show CDR1 as KGHDR and CDR2 as SFDVKD. Trimming at V came to 9 bases and at J to 6 bases, leaving 3 bases not matched to a gene. CDR3 region: CATGTRCNEQFF. The CDR3 DNA sequence: TGTGCCACCGGGACTAGATGCAATGAGCAGTTCTTC.

The chain carries TRBV5-1 and TRBJ2-2; TRBD1 is a possible D gene (6 bases). The length of the CDR3 is 14 residues. Germline-derived CDR1 and CDR2 are SGHRS and YFSETQ. V gave up 7 bases and J gave up 5 bases, with 15 bases separating them. CDR3 sequence (DNA): TGCGCCAGCTGTAACAGGGTCGCAACCGGGGAGCTGTTTTTT. It translates to CASCNRVATGELFF.

The chain couples TRBV9 to TRBJ2-1, with 9 bases lining up with TRBD1. The V gene end was trimmed by 0 bases and the J gene end by 7 bases; junction bases not matched to a gene: 14. This CDR3 spans 18 amino acids. Germline V gives CDR1 SGDLS, CDR2 YYNGEE. CDR3 loop: CASSVGRGGGQGPNEQFF. CDR3 DNA: TGTGCCAGCAGCGTAGGAAGAGGGGGGGGACAGGGTCCGAATGAGCAGTTCTTC. The variable domain in full, with the rest retrieved from reference TRBV9 and TRBJ2-1, is DSGVTQTPKHLITATGQRVTLRCSPRSGDLSVYWYQQSLDQGLQFLIQYYNGEERAKGNILERFSAQQFPDLHSELNLSSLELGDSALYFCASSVGRGGGQGPNEQFFGPGTRLTVL.

This rearrangement joins TRBV18 to TRBJ2-3; TRBD1 agrees at 9 bases. The CDR3 covers 14 residues. The V gene's germline CDR1 is KGHSH and CDR2 LQKENI. V trimming: 8 bases; J trimming: 3 bases; junction bases outside the gene matches: 6. CDR3 sequence reads: CASRTGTGTDTQYF. In DNA, the CDR3 is TGTGCCAGCCGAACCGGGACAGGGACAGATACGCAGTATTTT.

This chain joins TRBV11-3 and TRBJ2-3; 7 bases agree with TRBD1. Germline CDR1 is SGHNT and CDR2 is YENEEA. Losses at the gene ends were 2 bases for V and 4 bases for J; bases not matched to a gene: 6. The CDR3 is 15 amino acids. CDR3 sequence (DNA): TGTGCCAGCAGCTTAAACACAGGGGTTGCAGATACGCAGTATTTT. It yields the protein CASSLNTGVADTQYF.

The sample holds a few counts of this clone. This chain links TRBV19 with TRBJ1-1, with unresolved D. V was pared by 3 bases and J by 5 bases, with 10 bases between. CDR1 LNHDA and CDR2 SQIVND come from the germline V gene (reference sequence). The CDR3 totals 13 residues. CDR3 DNA: TGTGCCAGTAGTATCGAGGGCAGGACTGAAGCTTTCTTT. This sequence encodes CASSIEGRTEAFF.

There are a few counts of this clone. This chain joins TRBV9 and TRBJ2-5, with D perhaps TRBD1 (6 bases). This CDR3 has 15 amino acids. Between the trimmed V and J ends, which lost 0 bases and 7 bases, there was a span of 16 bases. The germline V gene has CDR1 SGDLS and CDR2 YYNGEE. CDR3 nucleotides: TGTGCCAGCAGCGTAGGGGACATCGAGGGAGTGACCCAGTACTTC. Its translation: CASSVGDIEGVTQYF.

This clone was detected only once. This chain uses TRBV5-1 with TRBJ2-1; 11 bases are shared with TRBD2. CDR1 SGHRS and CDR2 YFSETQ come from the germline V gene. The CDR3 sequence is 20 residues long. J was trimmed by 1 base and V by 3 bases; bases with no gene match: 15. As DNA, the CDR3 is TGCGCCAGCAGCTCGGGAGGTAGCGGGAGGGCCGAAAAGTCCTACAATGAGCAGTTCTTC. Translating it yields CASSSGGSGRAEKSYNEQFF. Variable domain in full (rest from reference TRBV5-1 and TRBJ2-1): KAGVTQTPRYLIKTRGQQVTLSCSPISGHRSVSWYQQTPGQGLQFLFEYFSETQRNKGNFPGRFSGRQFSNSRSEMNVSTLELGDSALYLCASSSGGSGRAEKSYNEQFFGPGTRLTVL.

The chain joins TRBV7-2 to TRBJ2-2; weak D call: TRBD1 (5 bases). Trimming removed 1 base at V and 4 bases at J, with 10 bases between. CDR3 size: 15 residues. The germline V gene encodes CDR1 SGHTA and CDR2 FQGNSA. The CDR3 spells CASSLDPRGTGELFF. Written as DNA, the CDR3 is TGTGCCAGCAGCTTAGACCCAAGGGGCACCGGGGAGCTGTTTTTT.

The V and J genes are TRBV5-8 and TRBJ2-7; D perhaps matches TRBD2 (5 bases). The germline gives CDR1 SGHTS, CDR2 YDEGEE. V was pared by 4 bases and J by 3 bases, with 14 bases between. The CDR3 loop spans 14 amino acids. The CDR3 spells CASSRGLLLYEQYF. CDR3 DNA: TGTGCCAGCAGCCGAGGGCTTCTCCTCTACGAGCAGTACTTC.

This clone was observed a few times. This chain uses TRBV5-1 with TRBJ2-7; D possibly corresponds to TRBD2 (6 bases). In germline, CDR1 is SGHRS, CDR2 YFSETQ. The V end was cut by 3 bases, the J end by 2 bases, with 9 bases between. The CDR3 is 13 residues long. CDR3 coding DNA: TGCGCCAGCAGCTCGGGGGTTCCCTACGAGCAGTACTTC. Its translation: CASSSGVPYEQYF.

This sequence joins TRBV6-2 or TRBV6-3 and TRBJ1-4, with 10 bases fitting TRBD1. Germline trimming cut 4 bases from V and 7 bases from J; bases unmatched to any gene: 6. Germline CDR1 MNHEY, CDR2 SVGEGT. CDR3 length equals 15 residues. CDR3: CASSSFGTGAEKLFF. The CDR3 nucleotides are TGTGCCAGCAGTTCCTTCGGGACAGGGGCTGAAAAACTGTTTTTT.

This rearrangement joins TRBV7-2 to TRBJ1-2, with D unresolved. The CDR3 length is 12 residues. V gave up 1 base and J gave up 4 bases, with 4 bases separating them. In germline, CDR1 is SGHTA, CDR2 FQGNSA. The CDR3 here is CASSLVLYGYTF. CDR3 nucleotide sequence: TGTGCCAGCAGCTTAGTTCTCTATGGCTACACCTTC.

The rearrangement joins TRBV6-5 to TRBJ1-5; no clear D. V was trimmed by 3 bases and J by 9 bases, leaving 15 bases between them. This CDR3 region has 14 residues. Germline values: CDR1 MNHEY, CDR2 SVGAGI. The CDR3 is CASSYSLSAGPQHF. CDR3 bases: TGTGCCAGCAGTTATTCGCTCAGTGCTGGGCCCCAGCATTTT.

The chain uses TRBV3-1 (or the pseudogene TRBV3-2) and TRBJ2-5; 8 bases line up with TRBD2. The trim removed 4 bases at V and 5 bases at J, leaving 6 bases unmatched. This CDR3 region has 14 residues. CDR1 is LGHDT and CDR2 is YNNKEL in the germline V gene (reference sequence). In DNA, the CDR3 is TGTGCCAGCAGCCTAGCGGGGAGAGGGGAGACCCAGTACTTC. Its translation: CASSLAGRGETQYF.

The chain has TRBV6-6 and TRBJ2-7, with D unresolved. The CDR3 totals 17 residues. Trimming stripped 5 bases from V and 2 bases from J, with 22 bases between. The germline gives CDR1 MNHNY, CDR2 SVGAGI (reference sequence). CDR3 DNA sequence: TGTGCCAGCAGTCCAGCCACCATATTCGGGTTAACCTACGAGCAGTACGTC. Translating it yields CASSPATIFGLTYEQYV.